These 3 T cell receptor beta chains originate from one sample sequenced in a study of control samples from healthy donors and cancer patients. Repertoires were generated with immunoSEQ multiplex PCR, while TCRdb's copy carries only in-frame clones and drops some. The data contain about 54,000 clones, nearly 96% of them singletons. Sequencing was done on a sample of blood. Receptor source: a woman aged 25 to 39 in good health.

The chain employs TRBV7-2 and TRBJ1-3, with D perhaps matching TRBD1 (5 bases). Trimming removed 5 bases at V and 0 bases at J, with 11 bases between. CDR1 and CDR2 from the germline V gene are SGHTA and FQGNSA. This CDR3 is built from 15 residues. The DNA for the CDR3 is TGTGCCAGCAGCCCCCCGACAGTCTCTGGAAACACCATATATTTT. Protein: CASSPPTVSGNTIYF.

This clone was recorded once. This chain uses TRBV2 with TRBJ1-1; 7 positions agree with TRBD1. Looked up from germline, CDR1 is SNHLY and CDR2 is FYNNEI. The CDR3 runs to 13 residues. V dropped 8 bases and J dropped 5; count of bases not matched to a gene: 8. The CDR3 loop is CASATGTDTEAFF. CDR3 nucleotides: TGTGCCAGCGCGACAGGGACGGATACTGAAGCTTTCTTT.

To note about this clone: The junction does not match germline at one end; this may be a read error. The sample carries other DNA sequences with the same CDR3. The chain is built from TRBV18 and TRBJ2-7, with D possibly matching TRBD1 (6 bases). The CDR3 spans 14 residues. Germline V gene data show CDR1 as KGHSH and CDR2 as LQKENI. As DNA, the CDR3 is TGCGCCAGCTCACTCTCGGACAGCCCCCACGAGCAGTACTTC. Translated, it gives CASSLSDSPHEQYF.